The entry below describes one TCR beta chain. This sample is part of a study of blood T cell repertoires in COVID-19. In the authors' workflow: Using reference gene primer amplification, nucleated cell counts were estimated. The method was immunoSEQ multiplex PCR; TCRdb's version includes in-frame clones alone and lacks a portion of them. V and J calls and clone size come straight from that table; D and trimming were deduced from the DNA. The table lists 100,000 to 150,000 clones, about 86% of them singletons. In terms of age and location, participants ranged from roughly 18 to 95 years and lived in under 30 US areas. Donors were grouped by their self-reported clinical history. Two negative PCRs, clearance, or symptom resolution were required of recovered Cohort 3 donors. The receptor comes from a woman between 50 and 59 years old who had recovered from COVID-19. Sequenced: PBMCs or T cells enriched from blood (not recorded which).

This CDR3 reads CASSLLNTGELFF. The CDR3 DNA reads TGTGCCAGCAGTTTATTGAACACCGGGGAGCTGTTTTTT. V is TRBV6-5 and J is TRBJ2-2; D remains unclear. Trimming took off 4 bases at V and 1 base at J, with 4 bases between the two ends. Germline-derived CDR1 and CDR2 are MNHEY and SVGAGI. The CDR3 covers 13 residues.